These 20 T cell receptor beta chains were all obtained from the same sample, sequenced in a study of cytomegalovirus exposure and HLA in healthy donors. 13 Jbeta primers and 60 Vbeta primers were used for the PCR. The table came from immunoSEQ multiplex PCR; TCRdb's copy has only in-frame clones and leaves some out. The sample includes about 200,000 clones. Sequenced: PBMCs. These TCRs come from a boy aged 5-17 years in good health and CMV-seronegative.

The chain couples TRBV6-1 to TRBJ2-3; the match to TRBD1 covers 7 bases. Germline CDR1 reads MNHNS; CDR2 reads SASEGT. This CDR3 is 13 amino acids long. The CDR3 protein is CAYEGQHTDTQYF. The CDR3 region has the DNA TGTGCGTATGAGGGACAGCACACAGATACGCAGTATTTT.

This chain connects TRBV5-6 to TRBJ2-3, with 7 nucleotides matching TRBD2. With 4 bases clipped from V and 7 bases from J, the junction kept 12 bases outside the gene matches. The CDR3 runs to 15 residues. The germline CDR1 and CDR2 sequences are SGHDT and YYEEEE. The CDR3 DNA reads TGTGCCAGCAGCCACCGGCTGGGAGGGGTTTATACGCAGTATTTT. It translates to CASSHRLGGVYTQYF. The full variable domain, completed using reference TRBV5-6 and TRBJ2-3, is DAGVTQSPTHLIKTRGQQVTLRCSPKSGHDTVSWYQQALGQGPQFIFQYYEEEERQRGNFPDRFSGHQFPNYSSELNVNALLLGDSALYLCASSHRLGGVYTQYFGPGTRLTVL.

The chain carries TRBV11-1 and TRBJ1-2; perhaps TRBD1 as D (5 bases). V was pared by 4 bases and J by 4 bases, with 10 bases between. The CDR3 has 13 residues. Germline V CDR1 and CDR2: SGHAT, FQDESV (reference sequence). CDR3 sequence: CASSSGLFYGYTF. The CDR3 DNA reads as TGTGCCAGCAGCTCGGGACTTTTCTATGGCTACACCTTC.

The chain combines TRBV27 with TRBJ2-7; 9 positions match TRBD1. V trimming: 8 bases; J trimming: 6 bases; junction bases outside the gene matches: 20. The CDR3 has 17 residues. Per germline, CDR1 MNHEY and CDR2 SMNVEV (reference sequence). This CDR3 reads CASSPGTGGALNIEQYF. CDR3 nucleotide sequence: TGTGCCAGCTCCCCGGGAACAGGGGGCGCACTGAATATCGAGCAGTACTTC.

The CDR3 DNA follows: TGTGCCAGCAGCAGAAGACAGGGGGCAGCAACTAATGAAAAACTGTTTTTT. Translation gives CASSRRQGAATNEKLFF. The J gene is TRBJ1-4, the V gene TRBV7-2, with TRBD1 matching over 10 bases. This CDR3 comprises 17 residues. The junction had 6 bases not matched to a gene; V was cut back by 5 bases and J by 0 bases. Germline CDR1 and CDR2: SGHTA and FQGNSA.

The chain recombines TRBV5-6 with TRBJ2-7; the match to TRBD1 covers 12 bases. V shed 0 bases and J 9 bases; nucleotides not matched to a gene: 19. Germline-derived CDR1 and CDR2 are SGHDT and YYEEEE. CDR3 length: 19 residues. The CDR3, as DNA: TGTGCCAGCAGCTTGGATAGGGACAGGGGGCGAGGGGGATTCAGTGGGCAGTACTTC. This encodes CASSLDRDRGRGGFSGQYF.

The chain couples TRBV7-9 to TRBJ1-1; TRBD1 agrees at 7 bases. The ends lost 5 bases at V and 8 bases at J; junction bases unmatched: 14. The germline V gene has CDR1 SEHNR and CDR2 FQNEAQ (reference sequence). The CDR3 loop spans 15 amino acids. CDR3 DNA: TGTGCCAGCAGCCCGGGTGGAGGGGGCGCATGGGAAGCTTTCTTT. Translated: CASSPGGGGAWEAFF.

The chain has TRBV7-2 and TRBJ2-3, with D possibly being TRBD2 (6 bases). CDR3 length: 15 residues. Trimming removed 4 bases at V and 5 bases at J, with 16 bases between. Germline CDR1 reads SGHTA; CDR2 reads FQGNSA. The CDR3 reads CASSWSGVGGDTQYF. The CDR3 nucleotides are TGTGCCAGCAGCTGGTCGGGGGTCGGTGGAGATACGCAGTATTTT.

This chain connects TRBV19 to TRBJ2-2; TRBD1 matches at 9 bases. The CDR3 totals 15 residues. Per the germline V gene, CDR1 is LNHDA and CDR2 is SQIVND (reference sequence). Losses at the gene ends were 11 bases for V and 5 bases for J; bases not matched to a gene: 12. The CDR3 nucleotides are TGTGCCGCTTCAGTGGGACAGGGACGGACCGGGGAGCTGTTTTTT. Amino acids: CAASVGQGRTGELFF.

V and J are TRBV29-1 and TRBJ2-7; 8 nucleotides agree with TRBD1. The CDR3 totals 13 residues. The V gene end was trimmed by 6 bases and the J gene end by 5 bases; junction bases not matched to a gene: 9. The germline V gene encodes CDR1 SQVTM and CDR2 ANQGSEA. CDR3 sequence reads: CSVVLLTGDEQYF. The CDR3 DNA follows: TGCAGCGTCGTCCTGTTGACAGGGGACGAGCAGTACTTC.

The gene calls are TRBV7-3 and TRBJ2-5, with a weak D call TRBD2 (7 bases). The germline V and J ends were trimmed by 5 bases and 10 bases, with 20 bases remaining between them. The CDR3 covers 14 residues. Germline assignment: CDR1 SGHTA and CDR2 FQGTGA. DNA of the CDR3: TGTGCCAGCAGCGCAAACGCGGGGGCCAGGGGCCAGTACTTC. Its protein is CASSANAGARGQYF.

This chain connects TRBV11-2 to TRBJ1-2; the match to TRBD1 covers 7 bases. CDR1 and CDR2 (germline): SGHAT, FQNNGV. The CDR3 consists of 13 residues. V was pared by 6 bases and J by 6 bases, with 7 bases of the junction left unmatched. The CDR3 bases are TGTGCCAGCAGAAAATCGACAGGGAATGGCTACACCTTC. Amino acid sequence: CASRKSTGNGYTF. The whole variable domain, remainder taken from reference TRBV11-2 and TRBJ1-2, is EAGVAQSPRYKIIEKRQSVAFWCNPISGHATLYWYQQILGQGPKLLIQFQNNGVVDDSQLPKDRFSAERLKGVDSTLKIQPAKLEDSAVYLCASRKSTGNGYTFGSGTRLTVV.

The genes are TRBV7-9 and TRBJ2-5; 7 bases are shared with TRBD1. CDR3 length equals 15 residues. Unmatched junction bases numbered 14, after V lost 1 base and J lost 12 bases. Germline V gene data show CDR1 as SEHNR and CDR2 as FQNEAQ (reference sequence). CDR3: CASSLGLTGTDGKYF. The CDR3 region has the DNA TGTGCCAGCAGCTTAGGATTGACCGGGACAGACGGAAAGTACTTC.

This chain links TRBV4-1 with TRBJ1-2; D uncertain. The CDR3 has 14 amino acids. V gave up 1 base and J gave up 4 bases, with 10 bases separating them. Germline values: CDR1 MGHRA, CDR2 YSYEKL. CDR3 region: CASSQVEVGYGYTF. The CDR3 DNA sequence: TGCGCCAGCAGCCAAGTTGAGGTGGGCTATGGCTACACCTTC.

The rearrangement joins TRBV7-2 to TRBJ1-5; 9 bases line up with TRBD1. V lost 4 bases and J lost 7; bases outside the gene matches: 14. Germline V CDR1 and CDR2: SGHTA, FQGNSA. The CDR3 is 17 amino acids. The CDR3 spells CASSSNPGGTGTQPQHF. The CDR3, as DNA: TGTGCCAGCAGCTCAAACCCAGGGGGGACAGGGACCCAGCCCCAGCATTTT.

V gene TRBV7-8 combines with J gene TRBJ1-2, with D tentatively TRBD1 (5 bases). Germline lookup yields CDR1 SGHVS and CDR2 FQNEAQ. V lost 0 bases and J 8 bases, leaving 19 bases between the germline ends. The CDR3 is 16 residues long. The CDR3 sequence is CASSLAGRVRPVGYTF. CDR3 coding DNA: TGTGCCAGCAGCTTAGCGGGCAGGGTCCGGCCGGTAGGCTACACCTTC.

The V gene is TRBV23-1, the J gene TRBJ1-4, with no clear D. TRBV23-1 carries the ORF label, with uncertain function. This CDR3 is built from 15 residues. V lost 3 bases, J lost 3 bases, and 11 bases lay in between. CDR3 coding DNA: TGCGCCAGCAGTCACCACTTACCCCCTAATGAAAAACTGTTTTTT. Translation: CASSHHLPPNEKLFF.

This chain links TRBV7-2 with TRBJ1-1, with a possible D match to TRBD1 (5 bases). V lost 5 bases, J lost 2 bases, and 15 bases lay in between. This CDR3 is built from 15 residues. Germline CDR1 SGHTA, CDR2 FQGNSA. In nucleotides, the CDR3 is TGTGCCAGCAGCCCAGGGAGGGGACTTAACACTGAAGCTTTCTTT. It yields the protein CASSPGRGLNTEAFF.

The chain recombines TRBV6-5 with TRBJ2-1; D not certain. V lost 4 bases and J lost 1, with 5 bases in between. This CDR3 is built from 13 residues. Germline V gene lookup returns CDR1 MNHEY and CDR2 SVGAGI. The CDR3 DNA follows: TGTGCCAGCAGTTCTAATTCCTACAATGAGCAGTTCTTC. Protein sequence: CASSSNSYNEQFF.

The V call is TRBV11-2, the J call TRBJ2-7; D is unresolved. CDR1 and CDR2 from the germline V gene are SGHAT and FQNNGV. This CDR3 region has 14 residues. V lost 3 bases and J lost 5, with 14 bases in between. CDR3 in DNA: TGTGCCAGCAGCTTGGCGGATACCCCCAACGAGCAGTACTTC. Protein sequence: CASSLADTPNEQYF.